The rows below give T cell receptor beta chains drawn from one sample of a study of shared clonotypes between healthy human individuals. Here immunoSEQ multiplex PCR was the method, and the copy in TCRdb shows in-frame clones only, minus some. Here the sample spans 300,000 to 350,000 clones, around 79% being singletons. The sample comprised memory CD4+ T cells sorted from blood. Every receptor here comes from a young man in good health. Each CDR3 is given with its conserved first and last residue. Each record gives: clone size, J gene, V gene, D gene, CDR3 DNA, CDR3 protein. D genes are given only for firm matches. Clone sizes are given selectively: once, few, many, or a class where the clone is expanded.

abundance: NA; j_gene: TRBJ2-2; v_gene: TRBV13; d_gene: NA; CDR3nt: TGTGCCAGCAGCTCAAGAATAGAGGGCGGGGAGCTGTTTTTT; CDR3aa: CASSSRIEGGELFF
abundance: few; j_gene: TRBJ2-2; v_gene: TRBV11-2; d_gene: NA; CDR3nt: TGTGCCAGCAGCTTATATGAGCGGGTCTCCGGGGAGCTGTTTTTT; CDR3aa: CASSLYERVSGELFF
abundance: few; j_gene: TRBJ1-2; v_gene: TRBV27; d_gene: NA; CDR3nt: TGTGCCAGCAGTCTTGACAGAAGATATGGCTACACCTTC; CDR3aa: CASSLDRRYGYTF
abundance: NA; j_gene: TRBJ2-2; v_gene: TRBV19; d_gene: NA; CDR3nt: TGTGCCAGTAGTATTTGGGGGGCCGGGGAGCTGTTTTTT; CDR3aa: CASSIWGAGELFF
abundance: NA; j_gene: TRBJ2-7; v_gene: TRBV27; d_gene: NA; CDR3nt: TGTAATCTTCCCAGGGGAGGGACCTCCTACGAGCAGTACTTC; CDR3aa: CNLPRGGTSYEQYF
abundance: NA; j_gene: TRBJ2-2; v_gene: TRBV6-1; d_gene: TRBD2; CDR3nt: TGTGCCAGCAGTGGGCTACTAGCGGAAAACACCGGGGAGCTGTTTTTT; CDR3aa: CASSGLLAENTGELFF
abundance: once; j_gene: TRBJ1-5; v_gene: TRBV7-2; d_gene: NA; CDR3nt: TGTGCCAGCAGCTTAGCGCCTCAGGGGTATCAGCCCCAGCATTTT; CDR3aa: CASSLAPQGYQPQHF
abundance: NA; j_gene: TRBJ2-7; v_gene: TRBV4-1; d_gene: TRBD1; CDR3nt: TGCGCCAGCAGCCCCGGACAGGTTCTTGGGGAGCAGTACTTC; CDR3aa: CASSPGQVLGEQYF
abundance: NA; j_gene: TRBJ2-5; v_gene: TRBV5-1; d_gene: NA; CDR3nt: TGCGCCAGCACGACTGAAAAGACCCAGTACTTC; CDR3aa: CASTTEKTQYF
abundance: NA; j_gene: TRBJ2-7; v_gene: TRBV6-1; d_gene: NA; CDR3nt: TGTGCCAGCAGTGAAAAGGGGCTCGAGCAGTACTTC; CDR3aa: CASSEKGLEQYF
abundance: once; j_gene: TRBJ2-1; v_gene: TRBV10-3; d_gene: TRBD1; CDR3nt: TGTGCCATCAGTGCACCAGGGGGCGCAGGCAATGAGCAGTTCTTC; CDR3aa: CAISAPGGAGNEQFF
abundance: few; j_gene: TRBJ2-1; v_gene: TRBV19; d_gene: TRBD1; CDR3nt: TGTGCCAGTACCTCGACAGGGGTAGTGTCAGGGGAGCAGTTCTTC; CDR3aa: CASTSTGVVSGEQFF
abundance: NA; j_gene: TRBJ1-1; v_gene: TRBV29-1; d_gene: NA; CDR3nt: TGCAGCGTGAAATATAGAGACAGGAAAAATGAAGCTTTCTTT; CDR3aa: CSVKYRDRKNEAFF
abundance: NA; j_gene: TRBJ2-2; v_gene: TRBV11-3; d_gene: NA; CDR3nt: TGTGCCAGCAGCCCACGCCAGGTCACCGGGGAGCTGTTTTTT; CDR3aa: CASSPRQVTGELFF
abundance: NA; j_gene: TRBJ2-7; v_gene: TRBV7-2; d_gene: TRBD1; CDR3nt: TGTGCCAGCAGCTTAGAGGGGGGACAGGACTACGAGCAGTACTTC; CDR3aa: CASSLEGGQDYEQYF
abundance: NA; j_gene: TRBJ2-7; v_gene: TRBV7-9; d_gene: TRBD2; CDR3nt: TGTGCCAGCAGCCCCCGGACTAGCGGGAGGGGCTACGAGCAGTACTTC; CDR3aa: CASSPRTSGRGYEQYF
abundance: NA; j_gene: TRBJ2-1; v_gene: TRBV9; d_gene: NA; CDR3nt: TGTGCCAGCAGCGTATACTCCCGAGACAATGAGCAGTTCTTC; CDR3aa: CASSVYSRDNEQFF
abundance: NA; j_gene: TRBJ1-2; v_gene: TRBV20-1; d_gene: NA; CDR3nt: TGCAGTGCTGGCAGATATGGCTACACCTTC; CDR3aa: CSAGRYGYTF
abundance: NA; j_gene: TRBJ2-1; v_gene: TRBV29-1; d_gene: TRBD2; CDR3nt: TGCAGCGTTGATCGTTCTAATCGCGGGAGGTGGAATGAGCAGTTCTTC; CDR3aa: CSVDRSNRGRWNEQFF
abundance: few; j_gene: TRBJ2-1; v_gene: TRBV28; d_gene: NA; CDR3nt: TGTGCCAGCAGTTTCCCTAACGACAATGAGCAGTTCTTC; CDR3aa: CASSFPNDNEQFF
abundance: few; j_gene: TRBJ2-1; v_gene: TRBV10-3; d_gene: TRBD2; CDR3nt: TGTGCCATCAGTGGGGGACTAGCGGGAGTTGAGCAGTTCTTC; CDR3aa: CAISGGLAGVEQFF
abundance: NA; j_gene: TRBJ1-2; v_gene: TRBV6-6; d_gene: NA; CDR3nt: TGTGCCAGCAGCTCGGGCAGGAACTATGGCTACACCTTC; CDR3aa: CASSSGRNYGYTF
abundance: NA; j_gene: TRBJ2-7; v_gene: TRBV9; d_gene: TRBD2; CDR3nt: TGTGCCAGCAATCCTAGCGGAAGCGGCGGGTGGTACGAGCAGTACTTC; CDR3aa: CASNPSGSGGWYEQYF
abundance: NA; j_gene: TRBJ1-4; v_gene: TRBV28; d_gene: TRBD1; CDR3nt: TGTGCCAGCACCACTTTGGGGACAGCAGGAGAAAAACTGTTTTTT; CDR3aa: CASTTLGTAGEKLFF
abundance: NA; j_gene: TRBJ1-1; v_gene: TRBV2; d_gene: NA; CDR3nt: TGTGCCAGCAGGGGGGAGGGCACTGAAGCTTTCTTT; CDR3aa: CASRGEGTEAFF
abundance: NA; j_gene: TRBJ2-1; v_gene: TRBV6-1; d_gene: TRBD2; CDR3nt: TGTGCCAGCATTCCCCTAGCGGGAGGAGGTGAGCAGTTCTTC; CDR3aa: CASIPLAGGGEQFF
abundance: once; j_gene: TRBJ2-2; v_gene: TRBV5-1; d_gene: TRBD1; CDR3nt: TGCGCCAGCAGCGCGTTGGGACAGGGGACCGGGGAGCTGTTTTTT; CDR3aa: CASSALGQGTGELFF
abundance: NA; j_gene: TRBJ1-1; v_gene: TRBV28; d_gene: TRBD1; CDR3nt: TGTGCCAGCAGTTCCACTCGGACAGGAAACACTGAAGCTTTCTTT; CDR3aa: CASSSTRTGNTEAFF
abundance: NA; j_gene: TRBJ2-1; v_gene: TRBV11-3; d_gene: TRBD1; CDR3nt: TGTGCCAGCAGCCATGGACAGGGACCGTACAATGAGCAGTTCTTC; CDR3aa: CASSHGQGPYNEQFF
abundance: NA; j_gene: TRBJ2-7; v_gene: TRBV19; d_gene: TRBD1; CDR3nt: TGTGCCAGTAGTATGGGACAGGGGGAGTTGTACGAGCAGTACTTC; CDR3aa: CASSMGQGELYEQYF
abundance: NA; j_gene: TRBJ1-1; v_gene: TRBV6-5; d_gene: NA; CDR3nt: TGTGCCAGCAGTAAACGGGCCAGGCCTGAAGCTTTCTTT; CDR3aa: CASSKRARPEAFF
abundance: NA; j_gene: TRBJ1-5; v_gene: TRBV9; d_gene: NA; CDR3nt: TGTGCCAGCAGTAGGTCCCCCTTCAGCAATCAGCCCCAGCATTTT; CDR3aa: CASSRSPFSNQPQHF
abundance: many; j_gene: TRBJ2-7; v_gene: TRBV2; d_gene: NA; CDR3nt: TGTGCCAGCAGAACCGGGCCAAACTACGAGCAGTACTTC; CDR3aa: CASRTGPNYEQYF
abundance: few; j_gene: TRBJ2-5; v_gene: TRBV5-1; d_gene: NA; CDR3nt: TGCGCCAGCAGCTTGGAGGAGACCCAGTACTTC; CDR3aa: CASSLEETQYF
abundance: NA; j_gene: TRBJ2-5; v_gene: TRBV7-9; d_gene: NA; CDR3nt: TGTGCCAGCAGCCAAAGGTATATCGAGACCCAGTACTTC; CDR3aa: CASSQRYIETQYF
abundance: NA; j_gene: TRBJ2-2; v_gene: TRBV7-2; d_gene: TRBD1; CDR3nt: TGTGCCACTCATCCGACAGGGGTGACCGGGGAGCTGTTTTTT; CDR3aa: CATHPTGVTGELFF
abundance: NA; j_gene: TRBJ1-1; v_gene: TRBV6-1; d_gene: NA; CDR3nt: TGTGCCAGCAGTGAAGCGCGGCAGGCCACTGAAGCTTTCTTT; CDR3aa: CASSEARQATEAFF
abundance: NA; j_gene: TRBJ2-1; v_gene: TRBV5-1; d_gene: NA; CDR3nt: TGCGCCAGCAGCTGGGGGACCGGGGGTGAGCAGTTCTTC; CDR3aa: CASSWGTGGEQFF
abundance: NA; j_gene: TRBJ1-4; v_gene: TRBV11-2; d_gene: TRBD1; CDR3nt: TGTGCCAGCAGTTCCACAGGGGCCCGAGGGAGACTGTTTTTT; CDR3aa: CASSSTGARGRLFF
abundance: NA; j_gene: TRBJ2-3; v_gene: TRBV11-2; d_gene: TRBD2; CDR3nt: TGTGCCAGCAGGCAAACCATAGCGGGGAGCACAGATACGCAGTATTTT; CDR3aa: CASRQTIAGSTDTQYF
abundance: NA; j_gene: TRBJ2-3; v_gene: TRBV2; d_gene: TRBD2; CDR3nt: TGTGCCAGCAGGGGACTAGCGCTTAGCACAGATACGCAGTATTTT; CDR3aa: CASRGLALSTDTQYF
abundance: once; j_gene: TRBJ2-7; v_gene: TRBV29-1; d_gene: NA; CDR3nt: TGCAGCGCCGGATGGAAGGGGAGCTCCTACGAGCAGTACTTC; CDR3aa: CSAGWKGSSYEQYF
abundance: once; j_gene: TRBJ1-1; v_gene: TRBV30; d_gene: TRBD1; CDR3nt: TGTGCCTCCGCACCCCCAACAGGGGAGCGGACTGAAGCTTTCTTT; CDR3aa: CASAPPTGERTEAFF
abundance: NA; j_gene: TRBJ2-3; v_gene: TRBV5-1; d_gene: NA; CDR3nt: TGCGCCAGCAGGAGGGACGGCGGCGAATCGGGGTATTTT; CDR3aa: CASRRDGGESGYF
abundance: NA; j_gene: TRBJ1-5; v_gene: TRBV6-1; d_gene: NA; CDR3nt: TGTGCCAGCAGTGGACAGAGCAATCAGCCCCAGCATTTT; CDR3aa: CASSGQSNQPQHF
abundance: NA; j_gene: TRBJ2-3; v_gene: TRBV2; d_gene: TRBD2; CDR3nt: TGTGCCAGCAGTCCCACCGGACTAGCGGGAGCCTCAGATACGCAGTATTTT; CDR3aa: CASSPTGLAGASDTQYF
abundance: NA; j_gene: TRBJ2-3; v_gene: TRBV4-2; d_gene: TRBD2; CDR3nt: TGTGCCAGCAGCCAATTCGCAACGGCTAGCGGGGTCACAGATACGCAGTATTTT; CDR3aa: CASSQFATASGVTDTQYF
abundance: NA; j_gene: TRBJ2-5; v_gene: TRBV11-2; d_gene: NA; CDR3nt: TGTGCCAGCAGCCCGATTCGGGCCGACCAGTACTTC; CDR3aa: CASSPIRADQYF
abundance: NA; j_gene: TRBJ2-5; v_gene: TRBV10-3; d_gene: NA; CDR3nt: TGTGCCATCAGTGAGAGGGGGGCCGCCGTGGAGACCCAGTACTTC; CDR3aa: CAISERGAAVETQYF
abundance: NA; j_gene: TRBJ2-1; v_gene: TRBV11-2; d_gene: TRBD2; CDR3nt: TGTGCCAGCAGCACGGGACTAGCGGGACACAATGAGCAGTTCTTC; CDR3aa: CASSTGLAGHNEQFF
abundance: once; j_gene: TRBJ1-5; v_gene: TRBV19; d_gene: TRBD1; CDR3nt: TGTGCCAGTAGTACTCGACAGGGGGCTTATGGAGTGCCCCAGCATTTT; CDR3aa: CASSTRQGAYGVPQHF